The next 16 T cell receptor beta chains were all read from a single sample in a study of T cells in Graves' hyperthyroidism and ophthalmopathy. The CDR3 regions of TCR beta were amplified from RNA transcripts. The HTBI primer set served for first-round RT-PCR of the TCR CDR3. TCRdb fed the multiplex PCR reads into MiXCR, producing one record per CDR3 protein. This table holds around 340,000 distinct CDR3 sequences, about 15% found once. The sequenced material came from blood. The receptors were sampled from a man aged 30 to 45 with Graves' hyperthyroidism.

This clonotype was detected only a few times. The chain links TRBV12-3 or TRBV12-4 to TRBJ1-5; possibly TRBD1 for D (6 bases). CDR3 length: 16 residues. The V and J ends lost 5 bases and 1 base respectively, with 15 bases between them. CDR3 protein: CASSLRRTVSNQPQHF. The CDR3 DNA follows: TGTGCCAGCAGTCTCAGACGGACAGTCAGCAATCAGCCCCAGCATTTT.

This clonotype was found once. A much larger clone lies one base from this, so it may be a read error. The V gene is TRBV5-5, the J gene TRBJ2-2; 8 bases fit TRBD2. CDR3 length equals 16 residues. J lost 4 bases, V lost 4 bases, and 9 bases had no gene match. Germline V gene lookup returns CDR1 SGHKS and CDR2 YYEKEE (reference sequence). As DNA, the CDR3 is TGTGCCAGCAGCGGGGGACCAGCGGGAGCCACCGGGGAGCTGTTTTTT. Residues: CASSGGPAGATGELFF.

Many counts were recorded for this clonotype. The chain has TRBV5-8 and TRBJ1-4; D is perhaps TRBD1 (5 bases). Germline CDR1 and CDR2: SGHTS and YDEGEE. V was shortened by 1 base and J by 8 bases, with 12 bases between the two germline ends. The CDR3 is made up of 14 amino acids. Here the CDR3 reads CASSLWWGAEKLFF. DNA of the CDR3: TGTGCCAGCAGCTTGTGGTGGGGCGCGGAAAAACTGTTTTTT.

This clonotype has more than one count but fewer than ten. The chain couples TRBV5-1 to TRBJ2-3, with TRBD2 matching over 7 bases. Germline CDR1 and CDR2: SGHRS and YFSETQ. The CDR3 spans 14 residues. The ends lost 4 bases at V and 3 bases at J; junction bases unmatched: 5. The chain's CDR3 is CASSLTSVTDTQYF. The DNA for the CDR3 is TGCGCCAGCAGCCTCACTAGCGTAACAGATACGCAGTATTTT. The full variable domain, completed using reference TRBV5-1 and TRBJ2-3, is KAGVTQTPRYLIKTRGQQVTLSCSPISGHRSVSWYQQTPGQGLQFLFEYFSETQRNKGNFPGRFSGRQFSNSRSEMNVSTLELGDSALYLCASSLTSVTDTQYFGPGTRLTVL.

This sequence joins TRBV5-1 and TRBJ2-1; D may be TRBD2 (6 bases). The CDR3 is 15 residues long. V was trimmed by 2 bases and J by 2 bases, leaving 11 bases between them. From germline, CDR1 is SGHRS and CDR2 YFSETQ. Here the CDR3 DNA reads TGCGCCAGCAGCTTTAGCGGTGCCACCTACAATGAGCAGTTCTTC. Translated: CASSFSGATYNEQFF. Together with reference TRBV5-1 and TRBJ2-1, the CDR3 gives the full variable domain: KAGVTQTPRYLIKTRGQQVTLSCSPISGHRSVSWYQQTPGQGLQFLFEYFSETQRNKGNFPGRFSGRQFSNSRSEMNVSTLELGDSALYLCASSFSGATYNEQFFGPGTRLTVL.

A few counts support this clonotype. The V gene is TRBV5-1, the J gene TRBJ1-4; D is unresolved. The CDR3 runs 14 residues. Germline loops: CDR1 SGHRS, CDR2 YFSETQ. The V end was cut by 1 base, the J end by 8 bases, with 12 bases between. The CDR3 DNA follows: TGCGCCAGCAGCTTGTTCCCGGCCGACGAAAAACTGTTTTTT. Translated: CASSLFPADEKLFF.

This clonotype was picked up many times. V gene TRBV5-1 combines with J gene TRBJ1-1; D remains unclear. V gave up 2 bases and J gave up 1 base, with 9 bases separating them. This CDR3 has 14 residues. Germline values: CDR1 SGHRS, CDR2 YFSETQ. In nucleotides, the CDR3 is TGCGCCAGCAGCTTTATAGGCACGAACACTGAAGCTTTCTTT. Its protein product is CASSFIGTNTEAFF. The full variable domain, in which reference TRBV5-1 and TRBJ1-1 provide the parts outside the CDR3, is KAGVTQTPRYLIKTRGQQVTLSCSPISGHRSVSWYQQTPGQGLQFLFEYFSETQRNKGNFPGRFSGRQFSNSRSEMNVSTLELGDSALYLCASSFIGTNTEAFFGQGTRLTVV.

This clonotype was seen repeatedly, ten times or more. The rearrangement uses TRBV15 and TRBJ2-7; either TRBD1 or TRBD2 may fit D (5 bases each). Per the germline V gene, CDR1 is LNHNV and CDR2 is YYDKDF (reference sequence). Trimming removed 0 bases from V and 6 bases from J, with 12 bases in between. This CDR3 contains 14 residues. CDR3 region: CATSRDLGEFEQYF. CDR3 in DNA: TGTGCCACCAGCAGAGATCTGGGGGAATTCGAGCAGTACTTC.

This clonotype has just a few counts. The chain uses TRBV7-2 and TRBJ2-2; D is undetermined. V dropped 3 bases and J dropped 6 bases, with 11 bases sitting between them. CDR1 and CDR2 from the germline V gene are SGHTA and FQGNSA. This CDR3 contains 14 residues. The CDR3 coding sequence is TGTGCCAGCAGCTTCTTCCCCCCTCCCGGGGAGCTGTTTTTT. Translation: CASSFFPPPGELFF.

This clonotype was picked up a small number of times. This chain uses TRBV7-8 with TRBJ1-5; D is ambiguous. CDR3 size: 15 residues. The germline gives CDR1 SGHVS, CDR2 FQNEAQ. The germline V and J ends were trimmed by 5 bases and 4 bases, with 15 bases remaining between them. For the CDR3, the DNA is TGTGCCAGCAGCGTCGGACGGATAGTTAATCAGCCCCAGCATTTT. It translates to CASSVGRIVNQPQHF.

The CDR3 is CASSLTGRGTDTQYF. The CDR3 DNA sequence: TGTGCCAGCAGCTTAACCGGCAGGGGCACAGATACGCAGTATTTT. The chain uses TRBV7-3 and TRBJ2-3; weak D call: TRBD1 (5 bases). The germline V gene encodes CDR1 SGHTA and CDR2 FQGTGA. The CDR3 is 15 residues long. V shed 0 bases and J shed 1 base, with 8 bases lying between them.

There are a few counts of this clonotype. This chain uses TRBV4-2 with TRBJ2-1; a weak D match, TRBD2 (5 bases). V was shortened by 4 bases and J by 10 bases, with 14 bases between the two germline ends. Germline CDR1 reads LGHNA; CDR2 reads YNFKEQ. The CDR3 length is 13 residues. CDR3 sequence: CASSLYGEREQFF. The CDR3 DNA follows: TGTGCCAGCAGCCTGTATGGGGAGCGGGAGCAGTTCTTC.

This clonotype was detected a few times. The rearrangement joins TRBV29-1 to TRBJ1-2; 9 nucleotides align to TRBD1. CDR1 is SQVTM, CDR2 ANQGSEA, per germline. Unmatched junction bases numbered 4, after V lost 5 bases and J lost 3 bases. This CDR3 region has 13 residues. The CDR3 loop is CSVTGGSDYGYTF. DNA of the CDR3: TGCAGCGTTACAGGGGGCTCGGACTATGGCTACACCTTC.

This clonotype has at least ten counts. The chain joins TRBV6-2 or TRBV6-3 to TRBJ2-1; TRBD2 is a possible D gene (5 bases). Deletions cut 6 bases from V and 5 bases from J, with 17 bases between. Germline V gene sequence: CDR1 MNHEY, CDR2 SVGEGT. The CDR3 runs to 15 residues. CDR3 amino acids: CASRLARPANNEQFF. The CDR3, as DNA: TGTGCCAGCAGATTAGCGCGTCCGGCTAACAATGAGCAGTTCTTC.

This clonotype was seen at least ten times. The chain combines TRBV2 with TRBJ2-1; 11 nucleotides agree with TRBD2. Germline V gene sequence: CDR1 SNHLY, CDR2 FYNNEI. The CDR3 extends over 17 amino acids. After removal of 7 bases from V and 2 bases from J, the junction contained 10 bases not matched to a gene. The DNA for the CDR3 is TGTGCCAGCAATCCACAAGCGGGACTAGCGGCCTACAATGAGCAGTTCTTC. Translated, it gives CASNPQAGLAAYNEQFF.

This clonotype was detected many times. CDR3 loop: CSASGRVNDEQFF. In DNA, the CDR3 is TGCAGTGCTAGCGGGAGAGTTAACGATGAGCAGTTCTTC. The genes are TRBV20-1 and TRBJ2-1, with D possibly matching TRBD2 (6 bases). Trimming stripped 3 bases from V and 8 bases from J, with 14 bases between. There are 13 residues in the CDR3. In germline, CDR1 is DFQATT, CDR2 SNEGSKA (reference sequence).